These 21 T cell receptor beta chains were all obtained from the same sample, sequenced in a study of metastatic and nonmetastatic thyroid tumors. TCRdb re-called the PCR reads via MiXCR. The repertoire holds roughly 7,100 clones, with about a quarter as singletons. Nobody among the patients had been given any treatment before thyroid surgery. Specimen: adjacent normal tissue. The receptors were sampled from a female donor with papillary thyroid cancer or a benign thyroid nodule (not recorded which). Some clones in this sample may be carry-over from other donors' samples.

This clone was counted a few times. This sequence joins TRBV27 and TRBJ2-3, with no clear D. This CDR3 has 14 amino acids. V was shortened by 6 bases and J by 3 bases, with 13 bases between the two germline ends. In germline, CDR1 is MNHEY, CDR2 SMNVEV (reference sequence). CDR3 sequence reads: CASSAIWRTDTQYF. Written as DNA, the CDR3 is TGTGCCAGCAGCGCCATCTGGCGGACAGATACGCAGTATTTT.

V usage is TRBV19 and J usage is TRBJ1-1, with D possibly TRBD1 on 5 matching bases. The germline CDR1 and CDR2 sequences are LNHDA and SQIVND (reference sequence). Trimming took 5 bases from V and 1 from J, leaving 11 bases between them. The CDR3 is 14 residues long. The DNA for the CDR3 is TGTGCCAGTAGTGTAAGGGACGAGAACACTGAAGCTTTCTTT. This gives the protein CASSVRDENTEAFF.

This rearrangement joins TRBV12-3 or TRBV12-4 to TRBJ2-2; weak D call: TRBD1 (5 bases). This CDR3 spans 14 amino acids. V was trimmed by 1 base and J by 2 bases, leaving 5 bases between them. The CDR3 nucleotides are TGTGCCAGCAGTTTAGGGACAAACACCGGGGAGCTGTTTTTT. This translates into CASSLGTNTGELFF.

This clone was counted at least ten times. Being one base from a much bigger clone, this may be a read error. This chain uses TRBV7-8 with TRBJ2-3, with 10 bases fitting TRBD2. The CDR3 covers 16 residues. Germline V CDR1 and CDR2: SGHVS, FQNEAQ. The CDR3 protein is CTSSPSSGGSTDTQYF. CDR3 sequence (DNA): TGTACCAGCAGCCCGTCTAGCGGGGGAAGCACAGATACGCAGTATTTT.

The V call is TRBV27, the J call TRBJ1-3; 10 bases map to TRBD1. Germline V gene data show CDR1 as MNHEY and CDR2 as SMNVEV (reference sequence). V lost 7 bases to trimming and J lost 16 bases; unmatched junction nucleotides: 16. This CDR3 comprises 14 residues. In DNA form, the CDR3 reads TGTGCCAGCAAGGGACAGGGGTCAGGAAAGACAATTTATTTT. Amino acid sequence: CASKGQGSGKTIYF.

This clone was recorded at least ten times. V gene TRBV27 combines with J gene TRBJ1-1; TRBD1 might be the D (5 bases). V was trimmed by 6 bases and J by 0 bases, leaving 17 bases between them. Germline CDR1 and CDR2: MNHEY and SMNVEV (reference sequence). There are 16 residues in the CDR3. CDR3 nucleotides: TGTGCCAGCAGGGGAACAGGCGGCGGGATGAACACTGAAGCTTTCTTT. Translating it yields CASRGTGGGMNTEAFF.

With regard to this clone: The junction does not match germline at one end; this may be a read error. This chain uses TRBV7-2 with TRBJ2-5; D is ambiguous. CDR1 is SGHTA, CDR2 FQGNSA, per germline. The CDR3 is 11 residues long. The CDR3 DNA reads TGTGCCAGCATCCCCCAAGAGGCCCAGTACTTC. This codes for CASIPQEAQYF.

As to this clone: The conserved phenylalanine or tryptophan normally closing the CDR3 is absent here, so this likely arose from a read error. This chain links TRBV6-1 with TRBJ1-1, with D possibly matching TRBD1 (6 bases). CDR1 MNHNS and CDR2 SASEGT come from the germline V gene. Trimming stripped 5 bases from V and 6 bases from J, with 19 bases between. CDR3 length equals 15 residues. CDR3 in DNA: TGTGCCAGCAGTAGAAGGACAGCGGGCTATTCTGAAGCTTTCCTT. Translation: CASSRRTAGYSEAFL.

A single count supports this clone. The chain recombines TRBV7-8 with TRBJ1-1, with TRBD1 matching 9 bases. Unmatched junction bases numbered 6, after V lost 3 bases and J lost 7 bases. This CDR3 has 14 amino acids. Germline V gene sequence: CDR1 SGHVS, CDR2 FQNEAQ. CDR3: CASSLLRGQGEAFF. In DNA form, the CDR3 reads TGTGCCAGCAGCTTGCTACGGGGACAGGGTGAAGCTTTCTTT.

This clone was detected only a few times. The chain has TRBV28 and TRBJ2-3; no clear D gene. The germline gives CDR1 MDHEN, CDR2 SYDVKM. The CDR3 sequence is 13 residues long. V lost 3 bases, J lost 4 bases, and 8 bases lay in between. The CDR3 coding sequence is TGTGCCAGCAGTTTGCGCGGCCCAGATACGCAGTATTTT. Translation: CASSLRGPDTQYF. The whole variable domain, filled in from reference TRBV28 and TRBJ2-3, reads DVKVTQSSRYLVKRTGEKVFLECVQDMDHENMFWYRQDPGLGLRLIYFSYDVKMKEKGDIPEGYSVSREKKERFSLILESASTNQTSMYLCASSLRGPDTQYFGPGTRLTVL.

The J gene is TRBJ2-1, the V gene TRBV2, with 14 bases fitting TRBD2. The CDR3 loop spans 19 amino acids. The germline gives CDR1 SNHLY, CDR2 FYNNEI. Trimming at V came to 4 bases and at J to 0 bases, leaving 8 bases not matched to a gene. CDR3 residues: CASSVGLAGEGSSYNEQFF. CDR3 sequence (DNA): TGTGCCAGCAGTGTGGGACTAGCGGGAGAGGGGTCCTCCTACAATGAGCAGTTCTTC.

This clone is labeled as medium-sized. The chain joins TRBV20-1 to TRBJ2-7; unclear D gene. V lost 6 bases to trimming and J lost 4 bases, with 10 bases between them. CDR3 size: 11 residues. From germline, CDR1 is DFQATT and CDR2 SNEGSKA (reference sequence). In DNA form, the CDR3 reads TGCAGTGCCACGGACGGGTACGAGCAGTACGTC. Its translation: CSATDGYEQYV.

The rearrangement uses TRBV11-1 and TRBJ2-1; 10 bases map to TRBD2. The germline CDR1 and CDR2 sequences are SGHAT and FQDESV (reference sequence). The CDR3 length is 16 residues. J lost 4 bases, V lost 2 bases, and 5 bases had no gene match. The CDR3 sequence is CASSLRAGGQYNEQFF. The CDR3 bases are TGTGCCAGCAGCTTAAGAGCGGGAGGGCAATACAATGAGCAGTTCTTC.

This clone has just a few counts. V is TRBV6-2 or TRBV6-3 and J is TRBJ2-1; 13 bases align to TRBD2. The germline CDR1 and CDR2 sequences are MNHEY and SVGEGT. The CDR3 spans 19 residues. V gave up 0 bases and J gave up 7 bases; unmatched junction bases: 12. DNA for the CDR3: TGTGCCAGCAGTTACTCCCTTTTCGGACTAGCGGGAGCGCTTAATGAGCAGTTCTTC. Residues: CASSYSLFGLAGALNEQFF.

The chain links TRBV6-1 to TRBJ1-2, with 7 bases fitting TRBD1. V shed 3 bases and J 9 bases; nucleotides not matched to a gene: 13. The CDR3 contains 15 residues. Germline CDR1 MNHNS, CDR2 SASEGT. The CDR3 DNA sequence: TGTGCCAGCAGTGAGTTCGTACAGGGGAAAACTAGCTACACCTTC. Encoded protein: CASSEFVQGKTSYTF.

This clone was seen at least ten times. Given a much more abundant clone one base away, this may be a read error. The V call is TRBV11-1, the J call TRBJ1-3; 9 nucleotides agree with TRBD1. The germline V gene has CDR1 SGHAT and CDR2 FQDESV (reference sequence). The CDR3 has 17 amino acids. V lost 6 bases, J lost 2 bases, and 11 bases stayed unmatched. The CDR3 nucleotides are TGTGCCAGCAGACCTGGTACAGGGGGCATCCCTGGAAACACCATATATTTT. Its protein is CASRPGTGGIPGNTIYF.

V usage is TRBV7-8 and J usage is TRBJ2-2; the D gene is possibly TRBD2 (6 bases). Germline loops: CDR1 SGHVS, CDR2 FQNEAQ. The V end lost 1 base, the J end lost 3 bases, and 6 bases lay between the germline ends. CDR3 size: 14 residues. CDR3 DNA: TGTGCCAGCAGCTTAGGACTAGACACCGGGGAGCTGTTTTTT. Encoded protein: CASSLGLDTGELFF.

Judged by abundance, this clone is medium-sized. This sequence joins TRBV2 and TRBJ1-6, with D perhaps matching TRBD1 (5 bases). V lost 5 bases and J 5 bases, leaving 13 bases between the germline ends. Per germline, CDR1 SNHLY and CDR2 FYNNEI. This CDR3 contains 15 residues. The CDR3 bases are TGTGCCAGCAGTTACCAGGGTGGGAATAATTCACCCCTCCACTTT. Translating it yields CASSYQGGNNSPLHF. Full variable domain (rest looked up from reference TRBV2 and TRBJ1-6): EPEVTQTPSHQVTQMGQEVILRCVPISNHLYFYWYRQILGQKVEFLVSFYNNEISEKSEIFDDQFSVERPDGSNFTLKIRSTKLEDSAMYFCASSYQGGNNSPLHFGNGTRLTVT.

This clone was detected ten times or more. This chain joins TRBV4-1 and TRBJ1-1; D remains unclear. This CDR3 has 18 amino acids. In germline, CDR1 is MGHRA, CDR2 YSYEKL. V dropped 4 bases and J dropped 5 bases, with 26 bases sitting between them. The chain's CDR3 is CASSPREGQQILWTEAFF. The DNA of the CDR3 is TGCGCCAGCAGCCCACGTGAGGGCCAACAGATACTTTGGACTGAAGCTTTCTTT.

This clone was counted many times. V is TRBV5-5 and J is TRBJ2-7; TRBD2 matches 7 bases. The V gene's germline CDR1 is SGHKS and CDR2 YYEKEE (reference sequence). V lost 0 bases to trimming and J lost 4 bases; unmatched junction nucleotides: 7. This CDR3 spans 15 amino acids. The CDR3 loop reads CASSLGGRGEYEQYF. CDR3 nucleotide sequence: TGTGCCAGCAGCTTGGGGGGGAGGGGTGAGTACGAGCAGTACTTC.

The chain uses TRBV20-1 and TRBJ1-5; D is unclear. The DNA matches TRBJ2-3 better at its end, which makes the J call doubtful. The germline V gene has CDR1 DFQATT and CDR2 SNEGSKA (reference sequence). This CDR3 has 15 residues. The CDR3 is CSARVGGVSNQPQYF. As DNA, the CDR3 is TGCAGTGCTAGAGTTGGTGGGGTTAGCAATCAGCCCCAGTATTTT.